This TCR beta chain comes out of a study of circulating tumor DNA in untreated peripheral T-cell lymphoma (dated by TCRdb to the early 2020s). Findings and caveats that apply to the study as a whole: Tumor-specific clonotypes were identified in about 81% of patients, with identification achieved from over 85% of baseline tissues and about 70% of baseline serum samples.

As for this clone: The antigen it binds to is not known. Base quality data are lacking; no much larger clone is found one base away.

Tumor-specific TCR clonotypes were identified by sequencing baseline tumor tissue collected before treatment. To monitor patients with peripheral T-cell lymphoma who were getting frontline treatment on a trial, the study applied next-generation sequencing to T-cell receptor sequences. The method was the immunoSEQ multiplex PCR assay. The clones in this table, taken by TCRdb from immuneACCESS, are in-frame only. Not every clone is retained; where verified, under half of the shortfall comes from an unresolved V gene, and the cause of the rest is unknown. The sample profile shows roughly 7,000 clones; 77% of them were found once. The ten most abundant clones make up 25% to 35% of the sample. V is pared back by 3 bases and J by 6 bases, with 8 bases lying between the germline termini. Taken from the germline V gene (reference sequence), the CDR1 and CDR2 loops are MNHEY and SMNVEV. Including cysteine and phenylalanine, the CDR3 has 12 amino acids. This entry keeps only the CDR3 DNA: 36 bases, framed from base 1.

The receptor was derived from a human donor with peripheral T-cell lymphoma. The specimen was tumor tissue. Recombination connected TRBV27 to TRBJ1-1; TRBD1 is perhaps the D gene, given 5 matching bases. The DNA is TGTGCCAGCAGTTTTATAGGGGCTGAAGCTTTCTTT. Its translation reads: CASSFIGAEAFF.